These 2 T cell receptor beta chains were sequenced from one sample in a study of shared clonotypes between healthy human individuals. Repertoires were generated with immunoSEQ multiplex PCR, while TCRdb's copy carries only in-frame clones and drops some. Of roughly 2 million clones listed, approximately 94% are singletons. Sequenced sample: naive CD4+ T cells sorted from blood. Subset of the sample: CD45RA+ positively selected. These receptors were collected from a man between 18 and 35 years old in good health.

The chain carries TRBV7-2 and TRBJ2-7; D might be TRBD1 (6 bases). V lost 1 base to trimming and J lost 6 bases, with 16 bases between them. Germline V lookup: CDR1 SGHTA, CDR2 FQGNSA. CDR3 length: 15 residues. CDR3 loop: CASSLDARGPLEQYF. The DNA for the CDR3 is TGTGCCAGCAGCTTAGACGCCAGGGGCCCCCTCGAGCAGTACTTC.

The V call is TRBV27, the J call TRBJ1-2; 12 bases align to TRBD1. V lost 4 bases, J lost 0 bases, and 6 bases stayed unmatched. CDR1 and CDR2 from the germline V gene are MNHEY and SMNVEV (reference sequence). The CDR3 covers 17 residues. Here the CDR3 DNA reads TGTGCCAGCAGTTCCTCCGGGACAGGGGGCACTAACTATGGCTACACCTTC. Encoded protein: CASSSSGTGGTNYGYTF.